The entry below describes one T cell receptor (beta chain). Produced via immunoSEQ multiplex PCR; TCRdb's table is partial and in-frame only. The data contain roughly 50,000 clones, about 93% of them singletons. CDR1 SGHTA and CDR2 FQGNSA come from the germline V gene. The CDR3 loop spans 14 amino acids. With 5 bases clipped from V and 6 bases from J, the junction kept 10 bases outside the gene matches. These data come from a study of technical replicates of blood from several donors. The chain couples TRBV7-2 to TRBJ2-7; 7 bases are shared with TRBD1. The specimen was PBMCs. The sequence was collected from a human donor in good health. Some clones in this sample may be carry-over from other donors' samples. CDR3 sequence (DNA): TGTGCCAGCAGCGGTAGTGGGGACAGAGGCGAGCAGTACTTC. Amino acid sequence: CASSGSGDRGEQYF. Using reference TRBV7-2 and TRBJ2-7 for the parts outside the CDR3, the full variable domain is GAGVSQSPSNKVTEKGKDVELRCDPISGHTALYWYRQSLGQGLEFLIYFQGNSAPDKSGLPSDRFSAERTGGSVSTLTIQRTQQEDSAVYLCASSGSGDRGEQYFGPGTRLTVT.